The 32 T cell receptor beta chains in this list originate from one sample, sequenced in a study of blood T cell repertoires in COVID-19. Data came from immunoSEQ multiplex PCR; TCRdb stores just in-frame clones and leaves some out. There are 160,000 or so clones in the sample; roughly 87% occur only once, and around 8% lies in the top ten. The specimen sequenced was peripheral blood. The receptor set was obtained from a woman in her seventies with acute or convalescent COVID-19.

The gene calls are TRBV28 and TRBJ1-2; D remains ambiguous. Germline assignment: CDR1 MDHEN and CDR2 SYDVKM. The CDR3 runs to 10 residues. Trimming took off 5 bases at V and 6 bases at J, with 4 bases between the two ends. In DNA form, the CDR3 reads TGTGCCAGCAGTCACAATGGCTACACCTTC. Translating it yields CASSHNGYTF.

This clone was found many times. The chain joins TRBV30 to TRBJ1-6; D gene ambiguous. Germline V gene data show CDR1 as GTSNPN and CDR2 as SVGIG (reference sequence). This CDR3 spans 13 amino acids. Trimming removed 3 bases at V and 6 bases at J, with 9 bases between. The CDR3 region has the DNA TGTGCCTGGAGGCTAGAGGTTAATTCACCCCTCCACTTT. It yields the protein CAWRLEVNSPLHF.

V and J are TRBV5-6 and TRBJ2-3; 11 bases fit TRBD2. V lost 4 bases, J lost 1 base, and 2 bases stayed unmatched. The CDR3 totals 15 residues. Germline assignment: CDR1 SGHDT and CDR2 YYEEEE. The CDR3 region has the DNA TGTGCCAGCAGCCCACTAGCGGGGGGCACAGATACGCAGTATTTT. It translates to CASSPLAGGTDTQYF.

The chain recombines TRBV6-5 with TRBJ1-2, with 12 bases matching TRBD1. The germline CDR1 and CDR2 sequences are MNHEY and SVGAGI. The J segment lost 7 bases and the V segment lost 5 bases, leaving 8 bases of the junction unmatched. The CDR3 is 15 residues long. Here the CDR3 reads CASSIPGQGAIGYTF. CDR3 DNA: TGTGCCAGCAGTATCCCGGGACAGGGGGCGATTGGCTACACCTTC.

The chain couples TRBV30 to TRBJ1-6, with D possibly TRBD1 on 5 matching bases. The CDR3 is 15 amino acids. Germline CDR1 GTSNPN, CDR2 SVGIG (reference sequence). Trimming stripped 0 bases from V and 7 bases from J, with 13 bases between. The CDR3 spells CAWSVQVGGNSPLHF. The CDR3 DNA reads as TGTGCCTGGAGTGTACAGGTGGGAGGGAATTCACCCCTCCACTTT.

The V and J genes are TRBV6-5 and TRBJ1-6, with 7 nucleotides matching TRBD1. Trimming at V came to 4 bases and at J to 4 bases, leaving 4 bases not matched to a gene. From germline, CDR1 is MNHEY and CDR2 SVGAGI. The CDR3 has 15 amino acids. CDR3 coding DNA: TGTGCCAGCAGTTCTCCGGGACAGTATAATTCACCCCTCCACTTT. It encodes CASSSPGQYNSPLHF.

The J gene is TRBJ1-5, the V gene TRBV23-1, with a weak D call TRBD1 (5 bases). TRBV23-1 is an ORF, with its function uncertain. Trimming shortened V by 4 bases and J by 5 bases, and 9 bases separated the two germline ends. The CDR3 covers 13 residues. CDR3 in amino acids: CASSRGEDQPQHF. The CDR3 DNA is TGCGCCAGCAGTCGGGGGGAGGATCAGCCCCAGCATTTT.

The chain couples TRBV7-2 to TRBJ1-5; possibly TRBD1 for D (5 bases). Germline loops: CDR1 SGHTA, CDR2 FQGNSA. V lost 5 bases, J lost 0 bases, and 11 bases lay in between. This CDR3 is built from 15 residues. For the CDR3, the DNA is TGTGCCAGCAGCGCAGACAGCTATAGCAATCAGCCCCAGCATTTT. It is translated as CASSADSYSNQPQHF.

This clone was picked up many times. This chain links TRBV4-2 with TRBJ2-1; maybe TRBD1 (5 bases). Germline V CDR1 and CDR2: LGHNA, YNFKEQ. V shed 3 bases and J shed 3 bases, with 12 bases lying between them. The CDR3 totals 15 residues. DNA of the CDR3: TGTGCCAGCAGCCACGAGCAGGGAATCTACAATGAGCAGTTCTTC. It translates to CASSHEQGIYNEQFF.

The V call is TRBV15, the J call TRBJ2-3; TRBD1 aligns across 9 bases. The germline V gene encodes CDR1 LNHNV and CDR2 YYDKDF (reference sequence). V was pared by 5 bases and J by 5 bases, with 14 bases of the junction left unmatched. This CDR3 region has 17 residues. The CDR3: CATSPVGTGKMVDTQYF. The CDR3 bases are TGTGCCACCAGCCCCGTTGGGACAGGGAAGATGGTAGATACGCAGTATTTT. The full variable domain, in which reference TRBV15 and TRBJ2-3 provide the parts outside the CDR3, is DAMVIQNPRYQVTQFGKPVTLSCSQTLNHNVMYWYQQKSSQAPKLLFHYYDKDFNNEADTPDNFQSRRPNTSFCFLDIRSPGLGDTAMYLCATSPVGTGKMVDTQYFGPGTRLTVL.

The J gene is TRBJ2-5, the V gene TRBV11-2; perhaps TRBD1 as D (5 bases). The CDR3 loop spans 11 amino acids. Germline V lookup: CDR1 SGHAT, CDR2 FQNNGV. V was cut by 5 bases and J by 5 bases, with 6 bases left in between. CDR3 DNA: TGTGCCAGCAGCCCAGGGGAGACCCAGTACTTC. Protein: CASSPGETQYF.

The chain couples TRBV6-5 to TRBJ2-1, with 8 bases matching TRBD2. V gave up 9 bases and J gave up 9 bases; unmatched junction bases: 7. Germline lookup yields CDR1 MNHEY and CDR2 SVGAGI. This CDR3 has 12 residues. DNA for the CDR3: TGTGCCAGTAGCGGGGTCAACGCTGAGCAGTTCTTC. Amino acid sequence: CASSGVNAEQFF.

Here the CDR3 DNA reads TGTGCCAGCAGCCGGACAGGGGGCGGAGAAGCTTTCTTT. Its protein product is CASSRTGGGEAFF. The V and J genes are TRBV6-5 and TRBJ1-1; the match to TRBD1 covers 11 bases. CDR1 is MNHEY and CDR2 is SVGAGI in the germline V gene. The trim removed 6 bases at V and 8 bases at J, leaving 5 bases unmatched. This CDR3 has 13 amino acids.

The chain combines TRBV19 with TRBJ1-5; a possible D gene is TRBD1 (6 bases). Germline V gives CDR1 LNHDA, CDR2 SQIVND (reference sequence). The CDR3 sequence is 13 residues long. Trimming took off 5 bases at V and 6 bases at J, with 11 bases between the two ends. CDR3 sequence reads: CASSLQGSQPQHF. The CDR3 bases are TGTGCCAGTAGTTTACAGGGATCTCAGCCCCAGCATTTT.

This clone has just one count. The rearrangement joins TRBV7-9 to TRBJ1-1; 7 bases fit TRBD1. With 4 bases clipped from V and 1 base from J, the junction kept 3 bases outside the gene matches. This CDR3 spans 14 amino acids. Germline-derived CDR1 and CDR2 are SEHNR and FQNEAQ (reference sequence). Here the CDR3 DNA reads TGTGCCAGCAGCTCTCACAGGGGGAACACTGAAGCTTTCTTT. Its translation is CASSSHRGNTEAFF. The variable domain in full, with the rest retrieved from reference TRBV7-9 and TRBJ1-1, is DTGVSQNPRHKITKRGQNVTFRCDPISEHNRLYWYRQTLGQGPEFLTYFQNEAQLEKSRLLSDRFSAERPKGSFSTLEIQRTEQGDSAMYLCASSSHRGNTEAFFGQGTRLTVV.

A note on this clone: The sample contains more than one DNA sequence encoding this CDR3. The chain combines TRBV18 with TRBJ1-4; D is unresolved. V lost 6 bases to trimming and J lost 0 bases, with 5 bases between them. CDR1 is KGHSH, CDR2 LQKENI, per germline. The CDR3 loop spans 13 amino acids. The CDR3 sequence: CASSPATNEKLFF. For the CDR3, the DNA is TGTGCCAGCTCCCCTGCAACTAATGAAAAACTGTTTTTT.

The chain combines TRBV15 with TRBJ2-1, with 10 bases identical to TRBD2. Unmatched junction bases numbered 4, after V lost 8 bases and J lost 3 bases. The CDR3 runs to 14 residues. CDR1 and CDR2 from the germline V gene are LNHNV and YYDKDF (reference sequence). The CDR3 nucleotides read TGTGCCACCTCAACTAGCGGGATCTACAATGAGCAGTTCTTC. It codes for CATSTSGIYNEQFF.

This chain links TRBV28 with TRBJ2-1, with 10 bases identical to TRBD1. Per germline, CDR1 MDHEN and CDR2 SYDVKM. This CDR3 is built from 16 residues. Trimming at V came to 3 bases and at J to 6 bases, leaving 8 bases not matched to a gene. CDR3 loop: CASSFVGQGGRNEQFF. Written as DNA, the CDR3 is TGTGCCAGCAGTTTCGTCGGACAGGGGGGTCGCAATGAGCAGTTCTTC. Supplemented by reference TRBV28 and TRBJ2-1, the full variable domain reads DVKVTQSSRYLVKRTGEKVFLECVQDMDHENMFWYRQDPGLGLRLIYFSYDVKMKEKGDIPEGYSVSREKKERFSLILESASTNQTSMYLCASSFVGQGGRNEQFFGPGTRLTVL.

The V call is TRBV5-1, the J call TRBJ1-1; 11 bases line up with TRBD1. Germline V gene sequence: CDR1 SGHRS, CDR2 YFSETQ. The CDR3 contains 16 residues. J gave up 1 base and V 3 bases, and 5 bases lay outside the gene matches. CDR3 protein: CASSSGQGVGNTEAFF. For the CDR3, the DNA is TGCGCCAGCAGCTCGGGACAGGGGGTTGGGAACACTGAAGCTTTCTTT.

This clone was picked up a small number of times. The gene calls are TRBV7-8 and TRBJ2-1; TRBD1 aligns across 9 bases. V was clipped by 2 bases and J by 5 bases; unmatched bases: 4. Germline V lookup: CDR1 SGHVS, CDR2 FQNEAQ. There are 15 residues in the CDR3. CDR3 sequence: CASSLRDRVNNEQFF. The CDR3 region has the DNA TGTGCCAGCAGCTTAAGGGACAGGGTAAACAATGAGCAGTTCTTC.

The rearrangement joins TRBV5-4 to TRBJ2-5; 10 bases are a match to TRBD2. Germline V gene data show CDR1 as SGHNT and CDR2 as YYREEE (reference sequence). The CDR3 runs 16 residues. V was pared by 4 bases and J by 4 bases, with 10 bases of the junction left unmatched. The CDR3 DNA is TGTGCCAGCAGCCCCAAGCGGGGGGGATCTTCAGAGACCCAGTACTTC. It translates to CASSPKRGGSSETQYF.

This chain joins TRBV28 and TRBJ2-7, with D possibly TRBD1 on 5 matching bases. V was cut by 6 bases and J by 6 bases, with 9 bases left in between. The length of the CDR3 is 11 residues. CDR1 and CDR2 from the germline V gene are MDHEN and SYDVKM. This CDR3 is CASRLRGEQYF. The DNA for the CDR3 is TGTGCCAGCAGATTAAGGGGCGAGCAGTACTTC.

The rearrangement links TRBV7-3 to TRBJ2-2; a possible D gene is TRBD1 (5 bases). The CDR3 contains 14 residues. V was shortened by 5 bases and J by 2 bases, with 9 bases between the two germline ends. CDR1 is SGHTA, CDR2 FQGTGA, per germline. The CDR3, as DNA: TGTGCCAGCAGCCCTGACAGAAACACCGGGGAGCTGTTTTTT. This gives the protein CASSPDRNTGELFF.

This clone appeared a single time. The V and J genes are TRBV7-6 and TRBJ1-4; 9 bases are a match to TRBD1. V lost 5 bases, J lost 8 bases, and 6 bases stayed unmatched. The CDR3 is 14 amino acids. Germline V gene lookup returns CDR1 SGHVS and CDR2 FNYEAQ. CDR3 in DNA: TGTGCCAGCAGCCTACAGGGGGCAAGGGAAAAACTGTTTTTT. It is translated as CASSLQGAREKLFF.

This rearrangement joins TRBV7-2 to TRBJ2-1; TRBD1 might be the D (6 bases). Germline V CDR1 and CDR2: SGHTA, FQGNSA. V was cut by 4 bases and J by 10 bases, with 17 bases left in between. The CDR3 is 14 residues long. The CDR3 DNA is TGTGCCAGCAGCTCCCGTAGGGGGTCAGGAGAGCAGTTCTTC. Protein sequence: CASSSRRGSGEQFF.

V gene TRBV27 combines with J gene TRBJ2-5; 8 positions agree with TRBD2. The germline V gene encodes CDR1 MNHEY and CDR2 SMNVEV (reference sequence). V dropped 3 bases and J dropped 4; count of bases not matched to a gene: 13. There are 17 residues in the CDR3. DNA of the CDR3: TGTGCCAGCAGTTTTGTCGCGACGGGAGGGCACGGAGAGACCCAGTACTTC. Its protein product is CASSFVATGGHGETQYF.

The J gene is TRBJ2-5, the V gene TRBV10-1, with 11 bases that match TRBD1. Germline trimming cut 5 bases from V and 1 base from J; bases unmatched to any gene: 6. The CDR3 consists of 16 residues. The germline CDR1 and CDR2 sequences are WNHNN and SYGVQD (reference sequence). The CDR3 nucleotides read TGCGCCAGCAGTTCGGGGACAGGGGGATCCCAAGAGACCCAGTACTTC. This codes for CASSSGTGGSQETQYF.

V usage is TRBV7-2 and J usage is TRBJ1-1; D is undetermined. Germline CDR1 and CDR2: SGHTA and FQGNSA. Trimming took 1 base from V and 1 from J, leaving 7 bases between them. This CDR3 region has 14 residues. In DNA, the CDR3 is TGTGCCAGCAGCTTAGTCTCGGGGAACACTGAAGCTTTCTTT. Its protein is CASSLVSGNTEAFF.

This chain links TRBV7-2 with TRBJ1-2, with TRBD1 as a possible D gene (6 bases). CDR3 length equals 15 residues. With 4 bases removed from V and 4 bases from J, the gap between germline ends came to 16 bases. Germline CDR1 reads SGHTA; CDR2 reads FQGNSA. Here the CDR3 reads CASSSSQGLSYGYTF. CDR3 nucleotide sequence: TGTGCCAGCAGCTCCTCACAGGGATTAAGCTATGGCTACACCTTC.

Turning to this clone: One end of the junction is discordant with germline, which a read error may explain. J is TRBJ2-2 and V is TRBV4-1; TRBD2 matches 10 bases. The CDR3 is 16 residues long. Germline CDR1 and CDR2: MGHRA and YSYEKL. The CDR3 DNA follows: TGCGCCACCAGCCAATTCGCGAGCGGGGGGGCCGGGGAGCTGTTTTTT. This translates into CATSQFASGGAGELFF.

This clone was counted once. This rearrangement joins TRBV20-1 to TRBJ2-7, with unresolved D. V lost 3 bases to trimming and J lost 0 bases, with 3 bases between them. The CDR3 has 11 residues. Germline CDR1 and CDR2: DFQATT and SNEGSKA (reference sequence). The CDR3 loop is CSASGSYEQYF. The DNA for the CDR3 is TGCAGTGCTAGCGGCTCCTACGAGCAGTACTTC.

At least ten counts were recorded for this clone. This chain links TRBV7-7 with TRBJ1-1, with D unclear. CDR1 and CDR2 from the germline V gene are SSHAT and FNYEAQ (reference sequence). This CDR3 has 16 residues. Trimming removed 0 bases at V and 0 bases at J, with 11 bases between. The CDR3: CASSLARSCVNTEAFF. CDR3 nucleotide sequence: TGTGCCAGCAGCTTAGCCCGGAGTTGTGTGAACACTGAAGCTTTCTTT.